This T cell receptor (beta chain) was retrieved from a study of blood T cell repertoires in COVID-19. Study overall: COVID-19 samples, acute and convalescent, were from the United States, Italy and Spain. PBMCs, B-cell-depleted T cells, or T cells were the source of the cDNA or gDNA that made up the material.

Which cohort a participant joined came from the clinical history participants gave. Authors' methods: Reference gene primer amplification gave estimated nucleated cell counts. The protocol was immunoSEQ multiplex PCR, while the TCRdb copy is restricted to in-frame clones and leaves out a portion. The DNA gave D and trimming, while V, J and clone size come from that table. The table lists roughly 430,000 clones, roughly 90% of them singletons. Trimming shortened V by 5 bases and J by 5 bases, and 12 bases separated the two germline ends. Germline CDR1 SEHNR, CDR2 FQNEAQ (reference sequence). CDR3 size: 13 residues.

Sample: PBMCs or T cells enriched from blood (not recorded which). This chain joins TRBV7-9 and TRBJ1-1, with a tentative D call TRBD1 (5 bases). This clonotype was sampled from a woman aged 40 to 55 with acute COVID-19. In DNA form, the CDR3 reads TGTGCCAGCAGCCAAGGGGTGGAAACTGAAGCTTTCTTT. This translates into CASSQGVETEAFF.